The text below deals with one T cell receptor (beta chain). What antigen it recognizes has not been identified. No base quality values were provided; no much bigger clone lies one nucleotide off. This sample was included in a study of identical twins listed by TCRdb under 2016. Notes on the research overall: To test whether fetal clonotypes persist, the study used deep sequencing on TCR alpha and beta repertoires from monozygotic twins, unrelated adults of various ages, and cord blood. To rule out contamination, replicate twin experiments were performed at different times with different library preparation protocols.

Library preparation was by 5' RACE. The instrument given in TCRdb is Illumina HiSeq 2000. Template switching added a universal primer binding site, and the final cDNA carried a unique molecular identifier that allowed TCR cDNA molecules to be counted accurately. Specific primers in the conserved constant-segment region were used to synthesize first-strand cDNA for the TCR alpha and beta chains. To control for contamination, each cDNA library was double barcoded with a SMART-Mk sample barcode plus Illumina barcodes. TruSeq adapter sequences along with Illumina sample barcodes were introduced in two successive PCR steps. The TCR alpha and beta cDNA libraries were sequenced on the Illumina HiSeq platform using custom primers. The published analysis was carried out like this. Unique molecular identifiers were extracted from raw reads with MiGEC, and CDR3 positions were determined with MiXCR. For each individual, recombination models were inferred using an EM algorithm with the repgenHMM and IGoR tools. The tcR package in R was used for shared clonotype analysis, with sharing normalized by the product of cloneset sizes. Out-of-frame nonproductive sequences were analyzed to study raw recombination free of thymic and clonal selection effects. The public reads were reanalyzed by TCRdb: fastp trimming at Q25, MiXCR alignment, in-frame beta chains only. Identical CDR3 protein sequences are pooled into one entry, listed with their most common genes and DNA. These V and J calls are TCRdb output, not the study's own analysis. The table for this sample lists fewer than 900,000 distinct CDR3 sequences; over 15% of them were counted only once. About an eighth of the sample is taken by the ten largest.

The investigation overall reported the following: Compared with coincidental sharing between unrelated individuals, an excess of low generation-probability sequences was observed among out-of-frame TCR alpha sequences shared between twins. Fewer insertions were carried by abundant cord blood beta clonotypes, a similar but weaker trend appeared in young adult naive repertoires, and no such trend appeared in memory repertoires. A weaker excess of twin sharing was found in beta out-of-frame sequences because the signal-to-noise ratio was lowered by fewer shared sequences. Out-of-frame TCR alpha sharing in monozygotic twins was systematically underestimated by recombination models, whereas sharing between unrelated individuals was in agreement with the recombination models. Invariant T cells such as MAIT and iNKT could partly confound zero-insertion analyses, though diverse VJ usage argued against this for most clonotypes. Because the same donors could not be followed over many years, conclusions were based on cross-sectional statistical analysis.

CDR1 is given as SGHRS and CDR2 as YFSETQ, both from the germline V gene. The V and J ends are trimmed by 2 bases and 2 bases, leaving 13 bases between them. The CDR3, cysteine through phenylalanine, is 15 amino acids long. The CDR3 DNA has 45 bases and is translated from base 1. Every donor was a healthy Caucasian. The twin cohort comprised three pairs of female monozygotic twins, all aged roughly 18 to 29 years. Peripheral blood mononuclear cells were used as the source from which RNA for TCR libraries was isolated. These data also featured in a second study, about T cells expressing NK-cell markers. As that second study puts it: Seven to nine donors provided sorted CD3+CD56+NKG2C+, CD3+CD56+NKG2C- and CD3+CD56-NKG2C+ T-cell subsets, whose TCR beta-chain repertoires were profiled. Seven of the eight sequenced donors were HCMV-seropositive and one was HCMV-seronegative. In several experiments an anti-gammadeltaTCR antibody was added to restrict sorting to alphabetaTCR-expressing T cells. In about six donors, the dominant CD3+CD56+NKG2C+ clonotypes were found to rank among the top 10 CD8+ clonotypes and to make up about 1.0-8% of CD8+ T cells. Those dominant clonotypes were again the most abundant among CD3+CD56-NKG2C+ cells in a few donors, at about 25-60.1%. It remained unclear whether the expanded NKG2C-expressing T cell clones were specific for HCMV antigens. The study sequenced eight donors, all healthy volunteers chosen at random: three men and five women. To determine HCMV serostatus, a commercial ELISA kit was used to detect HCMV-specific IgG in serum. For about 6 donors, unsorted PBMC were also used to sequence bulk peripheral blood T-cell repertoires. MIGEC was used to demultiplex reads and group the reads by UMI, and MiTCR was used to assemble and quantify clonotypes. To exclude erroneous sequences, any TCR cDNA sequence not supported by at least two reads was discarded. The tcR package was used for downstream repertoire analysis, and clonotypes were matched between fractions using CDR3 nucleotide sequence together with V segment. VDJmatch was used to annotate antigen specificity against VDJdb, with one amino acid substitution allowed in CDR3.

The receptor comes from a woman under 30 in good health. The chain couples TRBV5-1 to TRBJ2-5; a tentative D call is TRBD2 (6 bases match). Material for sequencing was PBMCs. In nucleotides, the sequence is TGCGCCAGCAGCTTCCCTGAGGGGACTCAAGAGACCCAGTACTTC. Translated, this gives CASSFPEGTQETQYF.